This is a list of T cell receptor beta chains from one sample in a study of shared clonotypes between healthy human individuals. Sequencing used immunoSEQ multiplex PCR; TCRdb keeps in-frame clones, though not all of them. Among over 2 million clones, roughly 96% were seen once, and the ten largest hold roughly 0.13%. Source material: naive CD4+ T cells sorted from blood. These receptors were collected from a man aged 18 to 30 in good health. Both conserved end residues are part of each CDR3. D genes are given only for firm matches. Size is omitted from some rows. Given values are once, few, many or a class for expanded clones.

D: .; V: TRBV28; J: TRBJ1-2; size: .; CDR3: CASSSPSGPDGYTF; DNA: TGTGCCAGCAGTTCCCCGTCGGGTCCCGACGGCTACACCTTC
D: .; V: TRBV29-1; J: TRBJ2-7; size: .; CDR3: CSAKQILADEQYF; DNA: TGCAGCGCCAAACAGATCCTCGCCGACGAGCAGTACTTC
D: .; V: TRBV6-1; J: TRBJ2-7; size: .; CDR3: CASSEVETYEQYF; DNA: TGTGCCAGCAGTGAAGTCGAAACCTACGAGCAGTACTTC
D: .; V: TRBV28; J: TRBJ1-2; size: .; CDR3: CASSVLDRTNYGYTF; DNA: TGTGCCAGCAGTGTGTTGGACCGTACTAACTATGGCTACACCTTC
D: .; V: TRBV27; J: TRBJ2-7; size: once; CDR3: CASSLEGYEQYF; DNA: TGTGCCAGCAGTTTGGAGGGATACGAGCAGTACTTC
D: TRBD1; V: TRBV5-1; J: TRBJ1-6; size: .; CDR3: CASSGGQIYNSPLHF; DNA: TGCGCCAGCAGCGGGGGACAGATTTATAATTCACCCCTCCACTTT
D: TRBD1; V: TRBV5-1; J: TRBJ1-4; size: .; CDR3: CASSPQGAGANEKLFF; DNA: TGCGCCAGCAGCCCTCAGGGGGCTGGGGCTAATGAAAAACTGTTTTTT
D: TRBD2; V: TRBV6-6; J: TRBJ2-7; size: .; CDR3: CASTRLADTTYEQYF; DNA: TGTGCCAGCACTAGGCTAGCGGATACTACCTACGAGCAGTACTTC
D: TRBD2; V: TRBV5-1; J: TRBJ2-5; size: .; CDR3: CASSLGLAGVIQETQYF; DNA: TGCGCCAGCAGCTTGGGACTAGCGGGAGTCATTCAAGAGACCCAGTACTTC
D: TRBD2; V: TRBV27; J: TRBJ2-2; size: .; CDR3: CASSPRLAGAANTGELFF; DNA: TGTGCCAGCAGTCCCCGACTAGCGGGGGCCGCGAACACCGGGGAGCTGTTTTTT
D: .; V: TRBV10-3; J: TRBJ2-7; size: .; CDR3: CAINRDGNYEQYF; DNA: TGTGCCATTAACCGGGACGGCAACTACGAGCAGTACTTC
D: .; V: TRBV6-1; J: TRBJ2-7; size: .; CDR3: CASSELEGRQYF; DNA: TGTGCCAGCAGTGAATTGGAGGGTAGGCAGTACTTC
D: .; V: TRBV28; J: TRBJ1-4; size: .; CDR3: CASSLWGANEKLFF; DNA: TGTGCCAGCAGTTTATGGGGAGCTAATGAAAAACTGTTTTTT
D: .; V: TRBV5-6; J: TRBJ1-2; size: .; CDR3: CASSLDEGGYGYTF; DNA: TGTGCCAGCAGCTTGGACGAGGGCGGCTATGGCTACACCTTC
D: .; V: TRBV28; J: TRBJ1-5; size: .; CDR3: CASSFTQSPHQPQHF; DNA: TGTGCCAGCAGTTTCACGCAGAGCCCCCATCAGCCCCAGCATTTT
D: .; V: TRBV9; J: TRBJ1-2; size: .; CDR3: CASSVEGRSNYGYTF; DNA: TGTGCCAGCAGCGTAGAGGGCCGATCTAACTATGGCTACACCTTC
D: .; V: TRBV5-1; J: TRBJ1-4; size: .; CDR3: CASSLSGDEKLFF; DNA: TGCGCCAGCAGCTTATCTGGGGATGAAAAACTGTTTTTT
D: TRBD1; V: TRBV5-1; J: TRBJ1-1; size: .; CDR3: CASSSDRDTEAFF; DNA: TGCGCCAGCAGCTCCGACAGGGACACTGAAGCTTTCTTT